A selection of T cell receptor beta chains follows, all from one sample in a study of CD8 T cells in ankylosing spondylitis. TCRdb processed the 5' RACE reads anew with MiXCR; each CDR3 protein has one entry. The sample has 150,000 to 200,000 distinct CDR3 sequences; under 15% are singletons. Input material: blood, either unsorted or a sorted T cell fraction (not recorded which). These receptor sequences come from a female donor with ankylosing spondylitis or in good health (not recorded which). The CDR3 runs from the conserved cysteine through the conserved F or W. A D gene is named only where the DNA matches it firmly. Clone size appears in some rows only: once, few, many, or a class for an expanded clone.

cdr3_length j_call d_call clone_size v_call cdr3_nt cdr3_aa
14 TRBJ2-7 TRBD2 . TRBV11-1 TGTGCCAGCAGCCCCCCGGGACTAGCCTACGAGCAGTACTTC CASSPPGLAYEQYF
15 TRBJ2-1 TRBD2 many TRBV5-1 TGCGCCAGCAGCTTTAGGGGACTAGCGGAGACTGAGCAGTTCTTC CASSFRGLAETEQFF
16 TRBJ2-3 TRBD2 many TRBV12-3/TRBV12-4 TGTGCCAGCAGCCCCAGCGGGAGGCCCTCCACAGATACGCAGTATTTT CASSPSGRPSTDTQYF
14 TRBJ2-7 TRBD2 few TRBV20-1 TGCAGTGCGCGGTCTGGGACTAGCGGGATCAACCAGTACTTC CSARSGTSGINQYF
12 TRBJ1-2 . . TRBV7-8 TGTGCCAGCAGCTTAGGGGACACTGGCTACACCTTC CASSLGDTGYTF
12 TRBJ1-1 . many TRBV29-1 TGCAGCGTCGGGGGGGGGAACAGAGAAGCTTTCTTT CSVGGGNREAFF
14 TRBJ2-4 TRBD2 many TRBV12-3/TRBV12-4 TGTGCCAGCAGCCTAGCTTCCCGGGGGGACATTCAGTACTTC CASSLASRGDIQYF
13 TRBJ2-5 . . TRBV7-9 TGTGCCAGCAGTCCCCTGGGCCAAGAGACCCAGTACTTC CASSPLGQETQYF
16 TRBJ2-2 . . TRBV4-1 TGCGCCAGCAGCCAAGTCCAGGGACAAAACACCGGGGAGCTGTTTTTT CASSQVQGQNTGELFF
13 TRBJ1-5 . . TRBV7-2 TGTGCCAGCAGCTTATGGAAAGATCAGCCCCAGCATTTT CASSLWKDQPQHF
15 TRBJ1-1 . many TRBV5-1 TGCGCCAGCAGCTTGGGTGGTCTTTTGGGCACTGAAGCTTTCTTT CASSLGGLLGTEAFF
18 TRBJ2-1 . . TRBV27 TGTGCCAGCAGTTCAGATAGGAGTGGTCGGCATGGTACCTATGAGCAGTTCTTC CASSSDRSGRHGTYEQFF
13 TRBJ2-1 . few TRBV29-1 TGCAGCGGGGGAGGCGTTGGGTCGAGTGAGCAGTTCTTC CSGGGVGSSEQFF
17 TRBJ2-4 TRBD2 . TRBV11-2 TGTGCCAGCAGCTTAGATTTAGCGGGAGGGAGGGAAAACATTCAGTACTTC CASSLDLAGGRENIQYF
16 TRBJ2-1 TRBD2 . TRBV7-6 TGTGCCAGCAGCCCAAATGTGGGGACTAGTTTAAATGAGCAGTTCTTC CASSPNVGTSLNEQFF
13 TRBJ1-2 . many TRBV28 TGTGCCAGCGTCCGAGGGGGGCCAGGTGGCTACACCTTC CASVRGGPGGYTF
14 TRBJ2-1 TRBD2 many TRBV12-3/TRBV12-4 TGTGCCAGCAGTTCTAGCGGGAGTGTCAATGAGCAGTTCTTC CASSSSGSVNEQFF
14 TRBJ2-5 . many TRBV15 TGTGCCACCAGCGGCCAGGGGGGCAAAGAGACCCAGTACTTC CATSGQGGKETQYF
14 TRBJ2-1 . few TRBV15 TGTGCCACCAGCAGAGATCCCCGAGGGGATGAGCAGTTCTTC CATSRDPRGDEQFF
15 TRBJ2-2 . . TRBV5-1 TGCGCCAGCAGCTCTTGGTCCAGGGAAGCCGGGGAGCTGTTTTTT CASSSWSREAGELFF
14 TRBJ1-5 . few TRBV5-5 TGTGCCAGCAGCTTGCAGGGGATGGGGCAGCCCCAGCATTTT CASSLQGMGQPQHF
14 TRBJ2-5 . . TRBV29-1 TGCAGCGTTGAAACCAGGGGGGTTGGAGAGACCCAGTACTTC CSVETRGVGETQYF
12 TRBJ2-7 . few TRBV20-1 TGCAGTGCTAGAGTTTCGGGAGTGGGGCAGTACTTC CSARVSGVGQYF
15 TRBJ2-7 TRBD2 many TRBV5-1 TGCGCCAGCAGCATCACTAGCGGGAGCCCCTACGAGCAGTACTTC CASSITSGSPYEQYF
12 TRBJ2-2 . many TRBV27 TGTGCCAGCAGTTTACGGTTCGGGGAGCTGTTTTTT CASSLRFGELFF
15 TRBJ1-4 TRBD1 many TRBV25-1 TGTGCCAGCAGTGACCTGACAGGGGGCGGTGAAAAACTGTTTTTT CASSDLTGGGEKLFF
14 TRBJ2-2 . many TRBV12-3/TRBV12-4 TGTGCCAGCAGTTTAGCGGGAGTTAACGGGGAGCTGTTTTTT CASSLAGVNGELFF
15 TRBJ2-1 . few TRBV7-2 TGTGCCAGCAGCCCGGGTACTAGTTGGTACAATGAGCAGTTCTTC CASSPGTSWYNEQFF
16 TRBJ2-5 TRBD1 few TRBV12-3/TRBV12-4 TGTGCCAGCAGTTTAGTGGTGACAGGGATCGAAGAGACCCAGTACTTC CASSLVVTGIEETQYF
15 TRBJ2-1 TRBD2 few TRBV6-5 TGTGCCAGCAGTTACGGGGGAGGGTCCTACAATGAGCAGTTCTTC CASSYGGGSYNEQFF
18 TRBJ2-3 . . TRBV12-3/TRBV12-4 TGTGCCAGCAGCCCCTGGAGCCGGAGGCTGATAACCCGGGATACGCAGTATTTT CASSPWSRRLITRDTQYF
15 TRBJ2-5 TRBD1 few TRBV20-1 TGCAGTGCTTCCGGGACAGACCCGTACCAAGAGACCCAGTACTTC CSASGTDPYQETQYF
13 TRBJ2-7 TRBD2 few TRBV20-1 TGCAGTGCTATTAGCGGGAACTCCTACGAGCAGTACTTC CSAISGNSYEQYF
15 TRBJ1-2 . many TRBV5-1 TGCGCCAGCAGCCCCGGGACATGGAAGGCTTATGGCTACACCTTC CASSPGTWKAYGYTF